This T cell receptor (beta chain) was documented in a study of shared clonotypes between healthy human individuals. This clone was found once. Source study methods: Sequence data from immunoSEQ were junction-only and lacked quality scores; consequently, filtering differed. Measured with immunoSEQ multiplex PCR; TCRdb has only the in-frame clones, and not every one. V and J calls and clone size are those listed in that table; D and trimming were worked out from the DNA. The sample shows some 1,400,000 clones, around 97% of them seen only once. Germline CDR1 reads SEHNR; CDR2 reads FQNEAQ (reference sequence). This CDR3 has 14 amino acids. The V and J ends lost 1 base and 8 bases, in that order; junction bases with no gene match: 4.

The clonotype comes from a man aged 25-45 years in good health. The chain uses TRBV7-9 and TRBJ1-4; TRBD1 aligns across 7 bases. Sequencing was performed on naive CD4+ T cells sorted from blood. The subset is: CD45RA+ positively selected. As DNA, the CDR3 is TGTGCCAGCAGCTTAGGACAGGGAAGAGAAAAACTGTTTTTT. Encoded protein: CASSLGQGREKLFF.